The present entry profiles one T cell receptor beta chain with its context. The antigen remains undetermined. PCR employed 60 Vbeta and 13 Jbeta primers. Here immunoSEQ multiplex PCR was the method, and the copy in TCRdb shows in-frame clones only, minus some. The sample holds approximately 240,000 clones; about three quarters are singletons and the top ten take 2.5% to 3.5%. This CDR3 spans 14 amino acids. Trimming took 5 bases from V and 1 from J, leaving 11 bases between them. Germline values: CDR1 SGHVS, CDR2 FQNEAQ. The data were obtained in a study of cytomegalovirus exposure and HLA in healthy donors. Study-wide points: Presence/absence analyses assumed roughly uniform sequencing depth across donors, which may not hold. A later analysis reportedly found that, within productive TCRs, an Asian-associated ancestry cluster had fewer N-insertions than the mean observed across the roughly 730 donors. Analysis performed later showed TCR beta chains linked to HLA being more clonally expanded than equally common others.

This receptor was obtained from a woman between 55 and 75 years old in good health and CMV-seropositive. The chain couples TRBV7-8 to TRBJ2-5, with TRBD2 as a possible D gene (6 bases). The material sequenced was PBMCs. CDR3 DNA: TGTGCCAGCAGCCGGGTGGGGGGCCAAGAGACCCAGTACTTC. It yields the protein CASSRVGGQETQYF. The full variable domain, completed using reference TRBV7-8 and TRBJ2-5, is GAGVSQSPRYKVAKRGQDVALRCDPISGHVSLFWYQQALGQGPEFLTYFQNEAQLDKSGLPSDRFFAERPEGSVSTLKIQRTQQEDSAVYLCASSRVGGQETQYFGPGTRLLVL.